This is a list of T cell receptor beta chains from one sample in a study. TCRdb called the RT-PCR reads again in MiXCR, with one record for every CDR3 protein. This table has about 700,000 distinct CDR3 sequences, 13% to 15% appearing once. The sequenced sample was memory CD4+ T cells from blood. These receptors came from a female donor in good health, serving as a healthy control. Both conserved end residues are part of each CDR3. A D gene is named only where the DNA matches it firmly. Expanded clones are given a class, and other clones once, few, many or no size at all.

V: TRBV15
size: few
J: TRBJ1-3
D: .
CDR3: CATSRSDPSSGNTIYF
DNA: TGTGCCACCAGCAGATCGGACCCGTCCTCTGGAAACACCATATATTTT

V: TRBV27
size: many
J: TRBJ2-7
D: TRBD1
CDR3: CASRADRYSYEQYF
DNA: TGTGCCAGCAGGGCGGACAGGTACTCCTACGAGCAGTACTTC

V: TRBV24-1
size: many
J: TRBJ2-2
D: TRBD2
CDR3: CATSVLAGYTGELFF
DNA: TGTGCCACCAGTGTCCTAGCGGGGTATACCGGGGAGCTGTTTTTT

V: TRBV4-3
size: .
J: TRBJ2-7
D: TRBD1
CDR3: CASSQEYTRGRTAYEQYF
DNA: TGCGCCAGCAGCCAAGAATACACCAGGGGGCGAACCGCCTACGAGCAGTACTTC

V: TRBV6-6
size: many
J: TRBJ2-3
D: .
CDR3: CASRSTMGTDTQYF
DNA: TGTGCCAGCAGGTCGACTATGGGCACAGATACGCAGTATTTT

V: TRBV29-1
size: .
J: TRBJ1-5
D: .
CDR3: CSIRTARSGSDQPQHF
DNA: TGCAGCATAAGGACAGCCAGGTCGGGGTCCGATCAGCCCCAGCATTTT

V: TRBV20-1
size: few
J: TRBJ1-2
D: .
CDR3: CSGGESYGYTF
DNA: TGCAGTGGAGGGGAAAGCTATGGCTACACCTTC

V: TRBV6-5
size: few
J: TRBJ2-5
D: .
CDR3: CASSYQLAQETQYF
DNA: TGTGCCAGCAGTTACCAACTAGCCCAAGAGACCCAGTACTTC

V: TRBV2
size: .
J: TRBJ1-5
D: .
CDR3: CASSEGGPQHF
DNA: TGTGCCAGCAGTGAAGGCGGGCCCCAGCATTTT

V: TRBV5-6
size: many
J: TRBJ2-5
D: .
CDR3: CASSRSSKGQETQYF
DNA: TGTGCCAGCAGCCGCTCCTCGAAGGGCCAAGAGACCCAGTACTTC

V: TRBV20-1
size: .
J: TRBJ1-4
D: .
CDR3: CSAGGRDSEKLFF
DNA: TGCAGTGCGGGCGGCAGGGATTCGGAAAAACTGTTTTTT

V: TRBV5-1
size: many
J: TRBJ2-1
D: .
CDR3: CASSPAGGYNEQFF
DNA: TGCGCCAGCAGCCCGGCAGGGGGGTACAATGAGCAGTTCTTC

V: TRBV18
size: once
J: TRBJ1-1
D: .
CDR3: CASSRRGGLVTEAFF
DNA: TGTGCCAGCTCACGTCGGGGGGGGCTCGTTACTGAAGCTTTCTTT

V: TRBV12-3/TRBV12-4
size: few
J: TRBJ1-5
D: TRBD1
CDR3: CASRYREEGGQPQHF
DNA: TGTGCCAGCAGATATCGCGAAGAAGGGGGCCAGCCCCAGCATTTT

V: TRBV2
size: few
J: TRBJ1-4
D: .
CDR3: CASSSIGPTNEKLFF
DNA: TGTGCCAGCAGTAGCATAGGTCCAACTAATGAAAAACTGTTTTTT

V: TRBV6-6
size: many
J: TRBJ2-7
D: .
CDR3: CASSYSGGHVMEQYF
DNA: TGTGCCAGCAGTTACAGTGGCGGCCACGTTATGGAGCAGTACTTC

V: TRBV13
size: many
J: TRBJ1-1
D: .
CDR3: CASSPDGTEAFF
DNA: TGTGCCAGCAGCCCTGATGGCACTGAAGCTTTCTTT

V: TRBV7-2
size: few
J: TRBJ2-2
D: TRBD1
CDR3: CASSVTGDTGELFF
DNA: TGTGCCAGCAGCGTGACAGGGGACACCGGGGAGCTGTTTTTT

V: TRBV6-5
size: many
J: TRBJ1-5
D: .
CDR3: CASRKTPDSRSNQPQHF
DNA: TGTGCCAGCAGAAAAACTCCGGACAGTCGAAGCAATCAGCCCCAGCATTTT

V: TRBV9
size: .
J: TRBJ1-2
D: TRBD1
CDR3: CASSETGGPPVHF
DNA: TGTGCCAGCAGCGAAACAGGGGGCCCCCCTGTCCACTTC

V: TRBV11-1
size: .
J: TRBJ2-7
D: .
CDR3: CASSLDGDRSYEQYF
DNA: TGTGCCAGCAGCTTAGACGGGGATCGCTCCTACGAGCAGTACTTC

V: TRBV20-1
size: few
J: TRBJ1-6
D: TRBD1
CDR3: CSGRQGVFGNSPLHF
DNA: TGCAGTGGACGACAGGGGGTCTTTGGAAATTCACCCCTCCACTTT

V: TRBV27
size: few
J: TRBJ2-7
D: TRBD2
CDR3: CASSQGLAGGKGHEQYF
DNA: TGTGCCAGCAGCCAGGGACTAGCGGGGGGAAAGGGGCACGAGCAGTACTTC

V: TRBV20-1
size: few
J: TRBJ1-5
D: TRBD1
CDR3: CSARLPLGQGSDQPQHF
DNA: TGCAGTGCACGCCTTCCACTCGGACAGGGTTCTGATCAGCCCCAGCATTTT

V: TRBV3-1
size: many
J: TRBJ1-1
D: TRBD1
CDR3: CASSSKDRAEAFF
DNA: TGTGCCAGCAGCTCTAAGGACAGGGCTGAAGCTTTCTTT